The clone carrying this T cell receptor beta chain showed up just a few times. This specimen belongs to a study of beta chain features in type 1 diabetes. This CDR3 region has 14 residues. Trimming left V 3 bases short and J 4 bases short, with 12 bases between. Germline assignment: CDR1 MDHEN and CDR2 SYDVKM. The entirety of the isolated RNA underwent reverse transcription, so expressed TCRB transcripts were sequenced. Sequencing was performed with immunoSEQ multiplex PCR; in TCRdb, only in-frame clones are kept and a portion is missing. The table records 500,000 to 700,000 clones, 15% to 17% of them present only once.

The sequenced material came from naive CD4+ T cells from blood. J is TRBJ1-2 and V is TRBV28; D is unclear. This TCR was recovered from a man younger than 35 in good health. As DNA, the CDR3 is TGTGCCAGCAGTTTGGTGTGGCAGAGCTATGGCTACACCTTC. It yields the protein CASSLVWQSYGYTF.